A selection of T cell receptor beta chains follows, all from one sample in a study of lymphopenia after photon versus proton radiotherapy. Repertoires were generated with immunoSEQ multiplex PCR, while TCRdb's copy carries only in-frame clones and drops some. The repertoire holds 25,000 to 30,000 clones, with roughly nine tenths as singletons. This material consisted of peripheral blood, taken from a patient treated with photon-based radiotherapy. The source of these receptors is a woman in her 50s with cholangiocarcinoma. The CDR3 runs from the conserved cysteine through the conserved F or W. A D gene is named only where the DNA matches it firmly. The size entry is marked missing in some rows and otherwise reads once, few, many or a size class.

D gene	V gene	clone size	J gene	CDR3 DNA	CDR3 protein
NA	TRBV7-9	NA	TRBJ2-1	TGTGCCAGCAGCTTAGCGGTGGGGATATACAATGAGCAGTTCTTC	CASSLAVGIYNEQFF
NA	TRBV9	NA	TRBJ2-7	TGTGCCAGCAGCCCCGGCGTGTACGAGCAGTACTTC	CASSPGVYEQYF
NA	TRBV11-2	NA	TRBJ1-3	TGTGCCAGCAGCCCCGAAAGGAGCCCTGGAAACACCATATATTTT	CASSPERSPGNTIYF
TRBD1	TRBV10-1	few	TRBJ2-2	TGCGCCAGCGGCTCCGGGACAGGGGACACCGGGGAGCTGTTTTTT	CASGSGTGDTGELFF
NA	TRBV5-5	NA	TRBJ1-6	TGTGCCAGCAGCCCCGGCGGAAATACTTATAATTCACCCCTCCACTTT	CASSPGGNTYNSPLHF
NA	TRBV10-3	NA	TRBJ1-5	TGTGCCATCATCACGGGTTCCCCCTCAGGACGCTCAAATCAGCCCCAGCATTTT	CAIITGSPSGRSNQPQHF
NA	TRBV7-8	NA	TRBJ2-7	TGTGCCAGCAGCTTGGTGACAGGCCCCACTGCCTCCTACGAGCAGTACTTC	CASSLVTGPTASYEQYF
NA	TRBV5-4	NA	TRBJ2-1	TGTGCCAGCAGCTTGACAGCCGGGGAGCAGTTCTTC	CASSLTAGEQFF
TRBD2	TRBV7-2	NA	TRBJ2-3	TGTGCCAGCGCCAACTGGGGGACTAGCGGGGGACGTGTCACAGATACGCAGTATTTT	CASANWGTSGGRVTDTQYF
NA	TRBV30	NA	TRBJ1-2	TGTGCCTGGATTAGGAGCGATGGCTACACCTTC	CAWIRSDGYTF
NA	TRBV5-4	NA	TRBJ2-2	TGTGCCAGCAGCTTGCGCGGGGAGATCACCGGGGAGCTGTTTTTT	CASSLRGEITGELFF
TRBD1	TRBV5-1	NA	TRBJ1-1	TGCGCCAGCACCTTTGGAGGGACAGGTCGCACTGAAGCTTTCTTT	CASTFGGTGRTEAFF
NA	TRBV7-9	once	TRBJ1-3	TGTGCCAGCAGCTCATCCAGCCTCGGGGGGAACACCATATATTTT	CASSSSSLGGNTIYF
NA	TRBV7-2	NA	TRBJ2-2	TGTGCCAGCAGCTTGTCGGGGGAACGGGCCGGGGAGCTGTTTTTT	CASSLSGERAGELFF
NA	TRBV6-5	NA	TRBJ2-6	TGTGCCAGCAGTTTAGGCTCTGGGGCCAACGTCCTGACTTTC	CASSLGSGANVLTF
TRBD1	TRBV19	NA	TRBJ1-3	TGTGCCAGTACCCCCGGGGGGACAGCCTCTGGAAACACCATATATTTT	CASTPGGTASGNTIYF
NA	TRBV2	NA	TRBJ1-3	TGTGCCAGCAGAACGGGGAGGGGAGCTGGAAACACCATATATTTT	CASRTGRGAGNTIYF
NA	TRBV10-3	few	TRBJ2-2	TGTGCCATCAGTGCAGGGACGGAGAGAGCCGGGGAGCTGTTTTTT	CAISAGTERAGELFF
NA	TRBV7-2	NA	TRBJ2-3	TGTGCCAGCAGCTTATCTGAAGATACGCAGTATTTT	CASSLSEDTQYF
NA	TRBV27	NA	TRBJ2-2	TGTGCCAGCAGTTTTCAGGGGAGCGGGGAGCTGTTTTTT	CASSFQGSGELFF
TRBD1	TRBV6-6	NA	TRBJ2-5	TGTGCCAGCAGACCACAGGGGAAGAGTACCGAGACCCAGTACTTC	CASRPQGKSTETQYF
NA	TRBV2	once	TRBJ1-1	TGTGCCAGCAGTACTACAAGTTCGGCTTTCTTT	CASSTTSSAFF
NA	TRBV19	once	TRBJ1-1	TGTGCCAGTACCAACACCCTAGGGCAGGGCGGAGAAGCTTTCTTT	CASTNTLGQGGEAFF
NA	TRBV5-6	NA	TRBJ1-2	TGTGCCAGCAGCTCACAGGAGGGCTATGGCTACACCTTC	CASSSQEGYGYTF
NA	TRBV11-3	NA	TRBJ2-3	TGTGCCAGCAGCTCCGGCCTGACAGATACGCAGTATTTT	CASSSGLTDTQYF
TRBD1	TRBV5-1	NA	TRBJ2-7	TGCGCCAGCAGCGACAGACAGGGCACCTACGAGCAGTACTTC	CASSDRQGTYEQYF
TRBD1	TRBV4-3	NA	TRBJ2-7	TGCGCCAGCAGCCAAGACAAGGGGCTGTACAGGGGCCACTCCTACGAGCAGTACTTC	CASSQDKGLYRGHSYEQYF
NA	TRBV18	NA	TRBJ1-1	TGTGCCAGCTCACCACCACTGAACACTGAAGCTTTCTTT	CASSPPLNTEAFF
NA	TRBV19	NA	TRBJ1-5	TGTGCCAGTAGCAACAGTTGGCCAGGGCAGCCCCAGCATTTT	CASSNSWPGQPQHF
NA	TRBV6-6	NA	TRBJ1-2	TGTGCCAGCAGTCTAGAGGACAGACAAGCTAACTATGGCTACACCTTC	CASSLEDRQANYGYTF
TRBD1	TRBV27	NA	TRBJ1-1	TGTGCCAGCCAAGACAGGGGGCCGAACACTGAAGCTTTCTTT	CASQDRGPNTEAFF
TRBD2	TRBV10-2	NA	TRBJ2-7	TGCGCCAGCCTAGCGGGGAGGGAGCAGTACTTC	CASLAGREQYF
NA	TRBV19	NA	TRBJ2-6	TGTGCCAGTCGACGGGACTCTGGGGCCAACGTCCTGACTTTC	CASRRDSGANVLTF
NA	TRBV7-2	NA	TRBJ1-1	TGTGCCAGCAGCTTAGCAGGGTGGACTGAAGCTTTCTTT	CASSLAGWTEAFF
NA	TRBV6-5	NA	TRBJ1-2	TGTGCCAGCAGTTCTACACGGCGAGGCTACACCTTC	CASSSTRRGYTF
TRBD1	TRBV6-5	NA	TRBJ1-5	TGTGCCAGCAGTTCCGCCGGGACAGGGGATCCGCCCCAGCATTTT	CASSSAGTGDPPQHF
NA	TRBV4-1	NA	TRBJ2-3	TGCGCCAGCAGCCAAGTGGGCGGGGTTGATACGCAGTATTTT	CASSQVGGVDTQYF
NA	TRBV5-6	once	TRBJ2-1	TGTGCCAGCAGGGACGGAGGACCCTTAGGGCAGTTCTTC	CASRDGGPLGQFF
NA	TRBV10-2	NA	TRBJ2-3	TGCGCCAGCGGCACCGGGACAGATACGCAGTATTTT	CASGTGTDTQYF
TRBD2	TRBV9	NA	TRBJ2-7	TGTGCCAGCAGCGTAGGGGACTACAACTACGAGCAGTACTTC	CASSVGDYNYEQYF
TRBD2	TRBV5-6	NA	TRBJ2-2	TGTGCCAGCAGCCCCGGGGGGTTCACCGGGGAGCTGTTTTTT	CASSPGGFTGELFF
TRBD1	TRBV10-2	NA	TRBJ2-1	TGCGCCAGCAGGACAGGGTTGGACAATGAGCAGTTCTTC	CASRTGLDNEQFF
NA	TRBV11-1	NA	TRBJ1-2	TGTGCCAGCAGCTTAGTTCAGTTTTACTATGGCTACACCTTC	CASSLVQFYYGYTF
NA	TRBV7-8	NA	TRBJ1-6	TGTGCCAGCAGCTTGGGACGGAGCAATTCACCCCTCCACTTT	CASSLGRSNSPLHF
NA	TRBV29-1	NA	TRBJ1-1	TGCAGCGTTGAAGGACAGCCGAACACTGAAGCTTTCTTT	CSVEGQPNTEAFF
NA	TRBV5-6	once	TRBJ1-1	TGTGCCAGCAGCTCCCCGGGCCTATGGGGGGGATCGGACACTGAAGCTTTCTTT	CASSSPGLWGGSDTEAFF
TRBD1	TRBV2	NA	TRBJ1-2	TGTGCCAGCAGTCGAGCCGGGACAGGGGGGGGCTATGGCTACACCTTC	CASSRAGTGGGYGYTF
NA	TRBV4-3	NA	TRBJ1-2	TGCGCCAGCAGCCAGCAACAGGTCGGCAACTATGGCTACACCTTC	CASSQQQVGNYGYTF
NA	TRBV5-6	NA	TRBJ2-5	TGTGCCAGCAGCTTGGTAGGGCAACAATATCAAGAGACCCAGTACTTC	CASSLVGQQYQETQYF
NA	TRBV6-5	NA	TRBJ2-7	TGTGCCAGCAGTTACTCGGCTACAGGGCGCACCTACGAGCAGTACTTC	CASSYSATGRTYEQYF